This record concerns one T cell receptor (beta chain) sequence. Its antigen is currently unknown. Some clones are missing from TCRdb's copy, which holds only in-frame ones; the method was immunoSEQ multiplex PCR. The sample consists of tens of thousands of clones, roughly 91% of them appearing once. The time point: week 5, during vaccination. A 20-mer mutant IDH1 peptide at 300 ug was injected subcutaneously with topical imiquimod. The sample originates from a study of a mutant IDH1 vaccine in newly diagnosed glioma. Across the whole study: In weeks 1, 3, 5, 7, 11, 15, 19 and 23, patients were vaccinated. Those enrolled had earlier been treated with radiotherapy, temozolomide, or both, mostly both.

General study results and limits: Pseudoprogression appears to have had no connection to changes in top peripheral T cell clonotypes. Overall, 85% to 95% of patients had vaccine-induced immune responses.

This CDR3 is 13 amino acids long. Germline V lookup: CDR1 MNHNY, CDR2 SVGAGI (reference sequence). V was shortened by 1 base and J by 7 bases, with 11 bases between the two germline ends. Sequenced material: PBMCs, taken from a glioma patient whose treatment included an IDH1 peptide vaccine. This sequence originates from a woman in her forties or fifties with glioma. The chain couples TRBV6-6 to TRBJ2-7; D gene uncertain. The CDR3 loop reads CASSYFHNQEQYF. The CDR3 nucleotides read TGTGCCAGCAGTTACTTTCATAATCAGGAGCAGTACTTC.